These 26 T cell receptor beta chains were all obtained from the same sample, sequenced in a study of cytomegalovirus exposure and HLA in healthy donors. It was with 60 Vbeta and 13 Jbeta primers that the PCR ran. The protocol was immunoSEQ multiplex PCR, while the TCRdb copy is restricted to in-frame clones and leaves out a portion. The table records approximately 100,000 clones, around 60% of them present only once. Material for sequencing was PBMCs. The receptors originated from a woman aged 45-65 years in good health and CMV-seronegative.

The sample holds a few counts of this clone. The V gene is TRBV28, the J gene TRBJ1-2; D might be TRBD1 (5 bases). CDR1 is MDHEN and CDR2 is SYDVKM in the germline V gene. The CDR3 runs 15 residues. The ends were cut back, 5 bases at V and 4 bases at J, with 17 bases in the middle. In DNA form, the CDR3 reads TGTGCCAGCAGTAACCGGGACGGGGGGTTCTATGGCTACACCTTC. This gives the protein CASSNRDGGFYGYTF.

The chain carries TRBV7-9 and TRBJ2-3; 8 positions agree with TRBD1. The V and J ends lost 5 bases and 2 bases, in that order; junction bases with no gene match: 6. From germline, CDR1 is SEHNR and CDR2 FQNEAQ (reference sequence). The CDR3 is 15 residues long. The CDR3 region is CASSAGQVDTDTQYF. CDR3 DNA sequence: TGTGCCAGCAGCGCGGGACAGGTTGACACAGATACGCAGTATTTT.

The chain links TRBV10-3 to TRBJ1-5, with D unresolved. The V end lost 0 bases, the J end lost 3 bases, and 15 bases lay between the germline ends. The CDR3 loop spans 17 amino acids. Germline CDR1 and CDR2: ENHRY and SYGVKD. CDR3 amino acids: CAISESGASSFNQPQHF. The CDR3 DNA is TGTGCCATCAGTGAGTCGGGCGCGAGCAGTTTCAATCAGCCCCAGCATTTT.

The gene calls are TRBV7-2 and TRBJ2-1, with D unresolved. CDR1 is SGHTA and CDR2 is FQGNSA in the germline V gene. CDR3 length: 10 residues. Trimming pared 3 bases from V and 8 bases from J, leaving 2 bases between. CDR3 coding DNA: TGTGCCAGCAGCTTCTATGAGCAGTTCTTC. This encodes CASSFYEQFF.

Notes on this clone: Other DNA sequences in this sample translate to the same CDR3. The chain combines TRBV28 with TRBJ1-2; 7 bases match TRBD1. This CDR3 is built from 14 residues. The V gene end was trimmed by 3 bases and the J gene end by 6 bases; junction bases not matched to a gene: 7. CDR1 and CDR2 from the germline V gene are MDHEN and SYDVKM. CDR3 sequence reads: CASSFQGVINGYTF. DNA for the CDR3: TGTGCCAGCAGTTTTCAGGGGGTAATCAATGGCTACACCTTC.

The chain links TRBV6-6 to TRBJ2-7; TRBD2 matches 7 bases. Germline values: CDR1 MNHNY, CDR2 SVGAGI (reference sequence). V lost 2 bases to trimming and J lost 5 bases; unmatched junction nucleotides: 6. The CDR3 is 14 residues long. The CDR3 bases are TGTGCCAGCAGTTACACCCGCGGGAGTCACGAGCAGTACTTC. The encoded protein is CASSYTRGSHEQYF.

The chain joins TRBV10-2 to TRBJ2-7, with TRBD1 matching 9 bases. J was trimmed by 2 bases and V by 6 bases; bases with no gene match: 8. CDR1 and CDR2 from the germline V gene are WSHSY and SAAADI. This CDR3 has 15 residues. CDR3 DNA sequence: TGCGCCAGCAGGATTATAGGGGACAGGGCCTACGAGCAGTACTTC. Its translation is CASRIIGDRAYEQYF.

The V call is TRBV6-5, the J call TRBJ2-7, with 8 bases aligning to TRBD1. Germline V gene lookup returns CDR1 MNHEY and CDR2 SVGAGI. The trim removed 10 bases at V and 0 bases at J, leaving 8 bases unmatched. CDR3 length: 14 amino acids. The CDR3 region is CATRRTGNSYEQYF. CDR3 bases: TGTGCCACCCGAAGGACAGGGAACTCCTACGAGCAGTACTTC.

The CDR3 reads CASGRGGAEAFF. CDR3 sequence (DNA): TGTGCCAGCGGGAGGGGAGGGGCTGAAGCTTTCTTT. V is TRBV7-9 and J is TRBJ1-1; D is perhaps TRBD1 (5 bases). The germline V gene encodes CDR1 SEHNR and CDR2 FQNEAQ (reference sequence). The CDR3 runs to 12 residues. V was cut by 8 bases and J by 6 bases, with 13 bases left in between.

In its sample, this clone was seen a few times. The chain is built from TRBV7-9 and TRBJ2-1, with 10 bases identical to TRBD2. V dropped 0 bases and J dropped 2; count of bases not matched to a gene: 1. Germline V gene sequence: CDR1 SEHNR, CDR2 FQNEAQ (reference sequence). The CDR3 spans 16 residues. This CDR3 reads CASSLALAGAYNEQFF. DNA for the CDR3: TGTGCCAGCAGCTTAGCCCTAGCGGGGGCCTACAATGAGCAGTTCTTC.

V is TRBV19 and J is TRBJ1-4; D is uncertain. Germline values: CDR1 LNHDA, CDR2 SQIVND (reference sequence). This CDR3 spans 14 amino acids. V was clipped by 3 bases and J by 8 bases, with 13 bases between them. The chain's CDR3 is CASSIYLDREKLFF. The CDR3 nucleotides are TGTGCCAGTAGTATTTACCTAGACCGGGAAAAACTGTTTTTT.

This chain joins TRBV13 and TRBJ1-2; D gene ambiguous. The V end was cut by 3 bases, the J end by 7 bases, with 15 bases between. Germline assignment: CDR1 PRHDT and CDR2 FYEKMQ (reference sequence). This CDR3 has 14 residues. For the CDR3, the DNA is TGTGCCAGCAGCTTGGGCCTCGCGGGCGGTGGCTACACCTTC. This gives the protein CASSLGLAGGGYTF.

The chain employs TRBV5-1 and TRBJ2-1, with 7 bases matching TRBD2. V lost 4 bases and J lost 6; bases outside the gene matches: 19. Germline values: CDR1 SGHRS, CDR2 YFSETQ. This CDR3 comprises 18 residues. The CDR3 spells CASSSSGRTLAAVNEQFF. CDR3 sequence (DNA): TGCGCCAGCAGCAGCTCCGGACGGACCCTAGCGGCAGTCAATGAGCAGTTCTTC. The full variable domain, its missing parts supplied by reference TRBV5-1 and TRBJ2-1, is KAGVTQTPRYLIKTRGQQVTLSCSPISGHRSVSWYQQTPGQGLQFLFEYFSETQRNKGNFPGRFSGRQFSNSRSEMNVSTLELGDSALYLCASSSSGRTLAAVNEQFFGPGTRLTVL.

V and J are TRBV28 and TRBJ2-3; D might be TRBD2 (6 bases). This CDR3 has 15 residues. Trimming stripped 6 bases from V and 4 bases from J, with 17 bases between. In germline, CDR1 is MDHEN, CDR2 SYDVKM. The CDR3 DNA sequence: TGTGCCAGCAGCCTTGGGACGTCGGGGGCAGATACGCAGTATTTT. It is translated as CASSLGTSGADTQYF. Filled out from reference TRBV28 and TRBJ2-3, the complete variable domain reads DVKVTQSSRYLVKRTGEKVFLECVQDMDHENMFWYRQDPGLGLRLIYFSYDVKMKEKGDIPEGYSVSREKKERFSLILESASTNQTSMYLCASSLGTSGADTQYFGPGTRLTVL.

This clone was observed a few times. V is TRBV5-6 and J is TRBJ1-1, with 8 bases identical to TRBD1. CDR3 length equals 15 residues. CDR1 is SGHDT, CDR2 YYEEEE, per germline. The trim removed 4 bases at V and 11 bases at J, leaving 16 bases unmatched. The CDR3 loop reads CASSALEVSGQEAFF. The CDR3 nucleotides are TGTGCCAGCAGCGCCCTCGAGGTTTCGGGACAGGAGGCTTTCTTT. The full variable domain, in which reference TRBV5-6 and TRBJ1-1 provide the parts outside the CDR3, is DAGVTQSPTHLIKTRGQQVTLRCSPKSGHDTVSWYQQALGQGPQFIFQYYEEEERQRGNFPDRFSGHQFPNYSSELNVNALLLGDSALYLCASSALEVSGQEAFFGQGTRLTVV.

The V gene is TRBV4-1, the J gene TRBJ1-2; possible D gene TRBD1, 6 bases. The V and J ends lost 0 bases and 4 bases respectively, with 12 bases between them. The CDR3 sequence is 15 residues long. The germline V gene has CDR1 MGHRA and CDR2 YSYEKL. The CDR3 sequence is CASSQDQGRSYGYTF. The CDR3 bases are TGCGCCAGCAGCCAAGATCAGGGGCGCAGCTATGGCTACACCTTC.

The chain uses TRBV4-3 and TRBJ2-3, with a weak D call TRBD2 (5 bases). Germline V gene sequence: CDR1 LGHNA, CDR2 YSLEER. The V gene lost 0 bases and the J gene lost 11 bases, with 15 bases spanning the gap. The CDR3 consists of 14 residues. This CDR3 reads CASSQEPVAGGQYF. The CDR3 DNA reads as TGCGCCAGCAGCCAAGAGCCAGTCGCAGGAGGGCAGTATTTT.

The chain carries TRBV5-6 and TRBJ2-7; 7 bases line up with TRBD2. The CDR3 is 15 amino acids. V gave up 1 base and J gave up 0 bases; unmatched junction bases: 4. CDR1 and CDR2 (germline): SGHDT, YYEEEE. CDR3 sequence reads: CASSLRGVVSYEQYF. In DNA, the CDR3 is TGTGCCAGCAGCTTGCGGGGGGTTGTCTCCTACGAGCAGTACTTC.

The rearrangement uses TRBV5-6 and TRBJ1-2; D gene uncertain. Germline V lookup: CDR1 SGHDT, CDR2 YYEEEE. The CDR3 is made up of 14 amino acids. V lost 5 bases, J lost 1 base, and 12 bases lay in between. The CDR3 spells CASRYSYRNYGYTF. Here the CDR3 DNA reads TGTGCCAGCAGGTACAGCTACCGTAACTATGGCTACACCTTC.

This clone came up a few times. The chain couples TRBV6-6 to TRBJ2-3; the D gene is possibly TRBD2 (6 bases). V lost 6 bases, J lost 4 bases, and 11 bases lay in between. The CDR3 covers 13 residues. From germline, CDR1 is MNHNY and CDR2 SVGAGI (reference sequence). CDR3 in DNA: TGTGCCAGCAGCCCCAGGGAGGCAGATACGCAGTATTTT. Translated: CASSPREADTQYF.

This clone was observed a handful of times. The J gene is TRBJ1-5, the V gene TRBV11-2; 8 bases map to TRBD1. Germline loops: CDR1 SGHAT, CDR2 FQNNGV. Trimming cost V 5 bases and J 9 bases; bases outside gene matches: 9. The CDR3 extends over 14 amino acids. The chain's CDR3 is CASSPGQAVGPQHF. The CDR3 DNA sequence: TGTGCCAGCAGCCCGGGACAGGCCGTGGGGCCCCAGCATTTT.

The chain has TRBV27 and TRBJ1-6, with 7 bases that match TRBD1. The CDR3 is 16 residues long. V was clipped by 3 bases and J by 5 bases; unmatched bases: 7. The germline V gene has CDR1 MNHEY and CDR2 SMNVEV (reference sequence). CDR3 protein: CASSFEGALNNSPLHF. The CDR3 DNA follows: TGTGCCAGCAGTTTTGAGGGGGCGCTTAATAATTCACCCCTCCACTTT.

The chain employs TRBV9 and TRBJ2-7, with 8 bases matching TRBD1. CDR3 size: 14 residues. V trimming: 0 bases; J trimming: 6 bases; junction bases outside the gene matches: 5. CDR1 and CDR2 from the germline V gene are SGDLS and YYNGEE. The CDR3 is CASSVGSGQGEQYF. The CDR3 DNA follows: TGTGCCAGCAGCGTAGGATCAGGACAGGGCGAGCAGTACTTC.

The gene calls are TRBV7-6 and TRBJ1-2; 9 bases match TRBD1. Germline V gene sequence: CDR1 SGHVS, CDR2 FNYEAQ. V lost 6 bases to trimming and J lost 8 bases; unmatched junction nucleotides: 16. The CDR3 totals 16 residues. CDR3 sequence reads: CASSTGQGPLRGGYTF. The CDR3 DNA reads as TGTGCCAGCAGTACGGGACAGGGCCCATTGAGGGGAGGCTACACCTTC.

This clone was seen only a few times. The rearrangement joins TRBV4-3 to TRBJ2-1; 12 bases are a match to TRBD1. The V and J ends lost 5 bases and 7 bases, in that order; junction bases with no gene match: 6. Germline V gives CDR1 LGHNA, CDR2 YSLEER. The CDR3 sequence is 15 residues long. The CDR3 DNA sequence: TGCGCCAGCAGCTTGGGACAGGGGGCCTGGAATGAGCAGTTCTTC. As protein: CASSLGQGAWNEQFF.

The chain is built from TRBV2 and TRBJ2-5; D is perhaps TRBD1 (5 bases). The DNA end is more similar to TRBJ2-7, so the J call may be wrong. Germline V gene data show CDR1 as SNHLY and CDR2 as FYNNEI. The CDR3 extends over 12 amino acids. The CDR3: CASKIGDYEQYF. CDR3 sequence (DNA): TGTGCCAGCAAAATAGGGGATTACGAGCAGTACTTC.